Following are 17 T cell receptor beta chains from one sample sequenced in a study of T cell responses to AZD1222 COVID-19 vaccine. Generated by immunoSEQ multiplex PCR, the TCRdb table keeps only in-frame clones and is missing some. The table shows about 99,000 clones, with 91% occurring only once. The specimen was peripheral blood, collected on day 0 of AZD1222 vaccination. Receptor source: an adult in good health.

This clone was seen a few times. The chain combines TRBV5-4 with TRBJ1-2, with D perhaps matching TRBD1 (5 bases). This CDR3 spans 11 amino acids. V dropped 0 bases and J dropped 10 bases, with 7 bases sitting between them. In germline, CDR1 is SGHNT, CDR2 YYREEE (reference sequence). The CDR3 spells CASSLGQSYTF. The CDR3 region has the DNA TGTGCCAGCAGCTTGGGACAGTCCTACACCTTC.

The V call is TRBV5-6, the J call TRBJ1-1, with 10 bases identical to TRBD1. The length of the CDR3 is 15 residues. V was pared by 4 bases and J by 1 base, with 4 bases of the junction left unmatched. The germline V gene encodes CDR1 SGHDT and CDR2 YYEEEE. DNA for the CDR3: TGTGCCAGCAGCAGCAGGGACAGGGGGAACACTGAAGCTTTCTTT. Translating it yields CASSSRDRGNTEAFF. Full variable domain (outside the CDR3, taken from reference TRBV5-6 and TRBJ1-1): DAGVTQSPTHLIKTRGQQVTLRCSPKSGHDTVSWYQQALGQGPQFIFQYYEEEERQRGNFPDRFSGHQFPNYSSELNVNALLLGDSALYLCASSSRDRGNTEAFFGQGTRLTVV.

V gene TRBV29-1 combines with J gene TRBJ2-1; the D is unclear. CDR3 length equals 16 residues. The germline CDR1 and CDR2 sequences are SQVTM and ANQGSEA. Deletions cut 7 bases from V and 5 bases from J, with 24 bases between. The CDR3 nucleotides read TGCAGCGGCGTAGGCTCCATTTCCCATAATAACAATGAGCAGTTCTTC. Its translation is CSGVGSISHNNNEQFF.

This clone was counted a few times. The chain is built from TRBV28 and TRBJ2-7, with 7 bases fitting TRBD1. This CDR3 region has 18 residues. Germline-derived CDR1 and CDR2 are MDHEN and SYDVKM. V lost 5 bases to trimming and J lost 4 bases; unmatched junction nucleotides: 20. The CDR3 DNA is TGTGCCAGCAGTCCACAGACCTATGTACGTGGACAGGATTACGAGCAGTACTTC. It encodes CASSPQTYVRGQDYEQYF.

The V and J genes are TRBV6-6 and TRBJ2-7; 10 nucleotides align to TRBD1. This CDR3 comprises 13 residues. Trimming removed 7 bases from V and 5 bases from J; junction bases left unmatched: 5. Germline V gene lookup returns CDR1 MNHNY and CDR2 SVGAGI (reference sequence). CDR3 amino acids: CASTRTGGHEQYF. For the CDR3, the DNA is TGTGCCAGCACCCGGACAGGGGGACACGAGCAGTACTTC.

This chain links TRBV27 with TRBJ1-2; 10 bases are a match to TRBD1. V lost 5 bases and J lost 4; bases outside the gene matches: 4. CDR3 length: 14 residues. Germline lookup yields CDR1 MNHEY and CDR2 SMNVEV (reference sequence). The CDR3 loop reads CASSLRDRGYGYTF. For the CDR3, the DNA is TGTGCCAGCAGTCTCCGGGACAGGGGCTATGGCTACACCTTC.

This chain connects TRBV7-2 to TRBJ1-1; D not resolved. V lost 2 bases, J lost 0 bases, and 10 bases lay in between. This CDR3 spans 15 amino acids. Germline lookup yields CDR1 SGHTA and CDR2 FQGNSA. The CDR3 region has the DNA TGTGCCAGCAGCTTACAACCACCCATGAACACTGAAGCTTTCTTT. This sequence encodes CASSLQPPMNTEAFF.

This clone showed up just once. The chain recombines TRBV13 with TRBJ2-7; D gene unclear. The V gene's germline CDR1 is PRHDT and CDR2 FYEKMQ (reference sequence). Trimming pared 3 bases from V and 5 bases from J, leaving 5 bases between. The CDR3 sequence is 11 residues long. The CDR3 here is CASSFLNEQYF. As DNA, the CDR3 is TGTGCCAGCAGCTTTCTCAACGAGCAGTACTTC.

The J gene is TRBJ2-7, the V gene TRBV19; TRBD2 is a possible D gene (5 bases). With 4 bases removed from V and 4 bases from J, the gap between germline ends came to 11 bases. This CDR3 is built from 13 residues. Germline CDR1 reads LNHDA; CDR2 reads SQIVND (reference sequence). Here the CDR3 DNA reads TGTGCCAGTAGTACCGGTAGCGCGTACGAGCAGTACTTC. Translating gives CASSTGSAYEQYF.

The genes are TRBV28 and TRBJ2-7; 10 bases are a match to TRBD2. V lost 3 bases, J lost 2 bases, and 4 bases stayed unmatched. CDR1 is MDHEN, CDR2 SYDVKM, per germline. The CDR3 covers 15 residues. The CDR3 region has the DNA TGTGCCAGCAGTTTTTCTAGCGGGAGTGCCTACGAGCAGTACTTC. It is translated as CASSFSSGSAYEQYF.

The chain uses TRBV3-1 (or the pseudogene TRBV3-2) and TRBJ2-6; 10 bases map to TRBD2. J lost 0 bases, V lost 3 bases, and 8 bases had no gene match. CDR1 and CDR2 from the germline V gene are LGHDT and YNNKEL (reference sequence). The CDR3 is 19 residues long. The CDR3, as DNA: TGTGCCAGCAGCCATGCTACTAGCGGGATTCCCTCTGGGGCCAACGTCCTGACTTTC. Protein sequence: CASSHATSGIPSGANVLTF.

The chain employs TRBV5-4 and TRBJ2-7; TRBD2 agrees at 8 bases. Germline lookup yields CDR1 SGHNT and CDR2 YYREEE (reference sequence). The CDR3 sequence is 15 residues long. V lost 3 bases, J lost 1 base, and 6 bases stayed unmatched. CDR3: CASSYPGGGSYEQYF. CDR3 DNA sequence: TGTGCCAGCAGCTACCCGGGAGGGGGATCCTACGAGCAGTACTTC.

This clone has just a few counts. The chain has TRBV7-2 and TRBJ1-5; D is perhaps TRBD1 (6 bases). Germline assignment: CDR1 SGHTA and CDR2 FQGNSA. CDR3 length equals 16 residues. Trimming took 2 bases from V and 3 from J, leaving 14 bases between them. CDR3 loop: CASSLPPRDINQPQHF. In DNA, the CDR3 is TGTGCCAGCAGCTTACCCCCGAGGGACATCAATCAGCCCCAGCATTTT.

The chain employs TRBV30 and TRBJ1-2; the D gene is possibly TRBD1 (6 bases). CDR3 length: 14 residues. The germline V gene has CDR1 GTSNPN and CDR2 SVGIG (reference sequence). Trimming pared 4 bases from V and 2 bases from J, leaving 14 bases between. CDR3 protein: CAWNQYRVNYGYTF. The CDR3 DNA reads TGTGCCTGGAACCAGTACAGGGTAAACTATGGCTACACCTTC.

The rearrangement joins TRBV19 to TRBJ2-2; the D is unclear. CDR1 and CDR2 from the germline V gene are LNHDA and SQIVND (reference sequence). The V and J ends lost 6 bases and 2 bases respectively, with 7 bases between them. The CDR3 extends over 13 amino acids. CDR3 nucleotides: TGTGCCAGTAGATATGGCAACACCGGGGAGCTGTTTTTT. Its translation is CASRYGNTGELFF.

This rearrangement joins TRBV7-7 to TRBJ2-3; 7 bases fit TRBD1. CDR1 SSHAT and CDR2 FNYEAQ come from the germline V gene (reference sequence). The CDR3 loop spans 16 amino acids. V trimming: 5 bases; J trimming: 4 bases; junction bases outside the gene matches: 12. CDR3 nucleotide sequence: TGTGCCAGCAGCCCTGACAGGGTGAGAGGGTCAGATACGCAGTATTTT. Translated, it gives CASSPDRVRGSDTQYF.

This clone came up once. The chain recombines TRBV24-1 with TRBJ1-1; D unclear. This CDR3 is built from 15 residues. V lost 4 bases and J lost 5, with 16 bases in between. CDR1 is KGHDR, CDR2 SFDVKD, per germline. The CDR3 reads CATSDAGNGLTEAFF. CDR3 sequence (DNA): TGTGCCACCAGTGACGCCGGAAACGGACTAACTGAAGCTTTCTTT.